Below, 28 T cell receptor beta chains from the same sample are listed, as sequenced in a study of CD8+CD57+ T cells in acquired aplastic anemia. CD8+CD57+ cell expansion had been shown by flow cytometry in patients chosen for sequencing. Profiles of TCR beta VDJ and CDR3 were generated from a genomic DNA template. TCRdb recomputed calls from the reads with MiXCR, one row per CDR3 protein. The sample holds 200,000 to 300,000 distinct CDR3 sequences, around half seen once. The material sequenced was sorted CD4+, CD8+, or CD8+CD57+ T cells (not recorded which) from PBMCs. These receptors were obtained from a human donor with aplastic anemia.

The CDR3 DNA is TGTGCCACCAGCAGGCTAGCGGGATACGAGCAGTACTTC. The encoded protein is CATSRLAGYEQYF. The chain has TRBV15 and TRBJ2-7, with TRBD2 matching 9 bases. Trimming took 3 bases from V and 4 from J; bases not matched to a gene: 1. CDR1 and CDR2 from the germline V gene are LNHNV and YYDKDF (reference sequence). The CDR3 totals 13 residues.

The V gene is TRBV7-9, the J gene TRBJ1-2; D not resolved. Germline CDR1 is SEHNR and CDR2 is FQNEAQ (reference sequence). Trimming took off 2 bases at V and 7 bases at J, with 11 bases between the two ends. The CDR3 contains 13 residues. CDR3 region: CASSLKPLGGYTF. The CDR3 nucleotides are TGTGCCAGCAGCTTAAAACCACTGGGTGGCTACACCTTC.

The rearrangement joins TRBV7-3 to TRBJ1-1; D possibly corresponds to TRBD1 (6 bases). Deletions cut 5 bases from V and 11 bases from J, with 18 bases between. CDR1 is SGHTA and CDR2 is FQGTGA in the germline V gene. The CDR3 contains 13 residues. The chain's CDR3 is CASSPGDSPVAFF. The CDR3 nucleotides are TGTGCCAGCAGCCCAGGGGACTCCCCTGTGGCTTTCTTT.

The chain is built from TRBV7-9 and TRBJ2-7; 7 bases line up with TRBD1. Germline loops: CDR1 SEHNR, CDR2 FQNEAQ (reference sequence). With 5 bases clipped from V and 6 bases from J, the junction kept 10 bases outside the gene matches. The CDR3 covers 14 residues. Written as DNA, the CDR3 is TGTGCCAGCAGCACCGGACAGGTCTCAGTCGAGCAGTACTTC. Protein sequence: CASSTGQVSVEQYF.

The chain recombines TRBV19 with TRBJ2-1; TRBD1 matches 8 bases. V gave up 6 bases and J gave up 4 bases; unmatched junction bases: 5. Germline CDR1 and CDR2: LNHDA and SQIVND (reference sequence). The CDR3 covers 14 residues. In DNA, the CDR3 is TGTGCCAGTAGAGCGACAGGGGCATACAATGAGCAGTTCTTC. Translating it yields CASRATGAYNEQFF. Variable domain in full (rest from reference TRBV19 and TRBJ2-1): DGGITQSPKYLFRKEGQNVTLSCEQNLNHDAMYWYRQDPGQGLRLIYYSQIVNDFQKGDIAEGYSVSREKKESFPLTVTSAQKNPTAFYLCASRATGAYNEQFFGPGTRLTVL.

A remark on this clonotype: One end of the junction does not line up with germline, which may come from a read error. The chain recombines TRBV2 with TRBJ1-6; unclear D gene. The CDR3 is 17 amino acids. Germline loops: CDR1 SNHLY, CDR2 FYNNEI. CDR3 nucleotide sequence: TGCGCCAGCAGTGATGGAGCTGGTGAGTCCCGGATTTCACCCCTCCACTTT. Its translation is CASSDGAGESRISPLHF. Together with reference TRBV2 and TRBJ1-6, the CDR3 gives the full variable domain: EPEVTQTPSHQVTQMGQEVILRCVPISNHLYFYWYRQILGQKVEFLVSFYNNEISEKSEIFDDQFSVERPDGSNFTLKIRSTKLEDSAMYFCASSDGAGESRISPLHFGNGTRLTVT.

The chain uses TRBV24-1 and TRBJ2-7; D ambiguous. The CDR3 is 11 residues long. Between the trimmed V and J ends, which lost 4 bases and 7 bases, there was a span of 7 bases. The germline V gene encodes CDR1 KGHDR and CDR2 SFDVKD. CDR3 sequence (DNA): TGTGCCACCAGTGAGTTGGGGGAGCAGTACTTC. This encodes CATSELGEQYF.

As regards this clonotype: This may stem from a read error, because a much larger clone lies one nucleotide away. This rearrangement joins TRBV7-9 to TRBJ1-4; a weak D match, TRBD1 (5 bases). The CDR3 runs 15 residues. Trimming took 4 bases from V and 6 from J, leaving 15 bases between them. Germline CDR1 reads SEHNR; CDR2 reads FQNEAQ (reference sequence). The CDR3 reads CASSSGTAKYEKLFF. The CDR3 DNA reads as TGTGCCAGCAGCTCGGGGACCGCGAAGTATGAAAAACTGTTTTTT.

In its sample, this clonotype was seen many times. CDR3 sequence: CASSGQGVPHYGYTF. CDR3 DNA sequence: TGTGCCAGCAGCGGACAAGGGGTCCCTCATTATGGCTACACCTTC. The rearrangement joins TRBV7-9 to TRBJ1-2; TRBD1 is a possible D gene (5 bases). The CDR3 extends over 15 amino acids. Germline CDR1 and CDR2: SEHNR and FQNEAQ (reference sequence). Trimming took 5 bases from V and 5 from J, leaving 18 bases between them.

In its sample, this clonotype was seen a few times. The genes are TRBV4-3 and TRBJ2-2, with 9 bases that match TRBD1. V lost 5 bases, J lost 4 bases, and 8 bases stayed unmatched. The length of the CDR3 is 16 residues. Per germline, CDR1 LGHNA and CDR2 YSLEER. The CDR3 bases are TGCGCCAGCAGCAGTACCAGGACAGGGGTCACCGGGGAGCTGTTTTTT. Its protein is CASSSTRTGVTGELFF.

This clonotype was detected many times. This chain's CDR3 is CASSVRGMVTDTQYF. The CDR3 DNA reads as TGTGCCAGCAGCGTGCGTGGTATGGTCACAGATACGCAGTATTTT. The chain combines TRBV9 with TRBJ2-3; D uncertain. Trimming shortened V by 2 bases and J by 2 bases, and 12 bases separated the two germline ends. The CDR3 totals 15 residues. In germline, CDR1 is SGDLS, CDR2 YYNGEE.

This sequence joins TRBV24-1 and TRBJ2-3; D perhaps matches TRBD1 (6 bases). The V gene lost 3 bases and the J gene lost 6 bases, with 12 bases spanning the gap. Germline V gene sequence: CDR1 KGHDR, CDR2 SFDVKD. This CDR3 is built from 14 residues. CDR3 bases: TGTGCCACCAGTGATCGACAGGCAAAGGATACGCAGTATTTT. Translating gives CATSDRQAKDTQYF.

DNA of the CDR3: TGTGCCACCAGCAGAGGAACAGCGAACACTGAAGCTTTCTTT. Residues: CATSRGTANTEAFF. The chain uses TRBV15 and TRBJ1-1, with no clear D. The CDR3 contains 14 residues. Germline CDR1 LNHNV, CDR2 YYDKDF (reference sequence). V was clipped by 1 base and J by 1 base, with 7 bases between them.

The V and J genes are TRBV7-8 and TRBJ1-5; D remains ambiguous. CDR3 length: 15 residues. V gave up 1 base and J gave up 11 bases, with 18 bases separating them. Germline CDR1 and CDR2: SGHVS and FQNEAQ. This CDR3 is CASSLVGRVEETQHF. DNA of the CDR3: TGTGCCAGCAGCTTAGTGGGGAGGGTCGAGGAGACCCAGCATTTT.

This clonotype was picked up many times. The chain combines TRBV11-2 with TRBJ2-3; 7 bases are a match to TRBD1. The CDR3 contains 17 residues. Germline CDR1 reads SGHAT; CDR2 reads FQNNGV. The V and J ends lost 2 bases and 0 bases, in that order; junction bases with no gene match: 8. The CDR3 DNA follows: TGTGCCAGCAGCTTATTCCCACAGGGGAAAAGCACAGATACGCAGTATTTT. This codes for CASSLFPQGKSTDTQYF.

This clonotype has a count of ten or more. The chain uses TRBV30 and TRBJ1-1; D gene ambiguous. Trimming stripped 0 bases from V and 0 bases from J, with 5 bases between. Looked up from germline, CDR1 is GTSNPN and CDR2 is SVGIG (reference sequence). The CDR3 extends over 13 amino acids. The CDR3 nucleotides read TGTGCCTGGAGTGTCGGAGTGAACACTGAAGCTTTCTTT. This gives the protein CAWSVGVNTEAFF.

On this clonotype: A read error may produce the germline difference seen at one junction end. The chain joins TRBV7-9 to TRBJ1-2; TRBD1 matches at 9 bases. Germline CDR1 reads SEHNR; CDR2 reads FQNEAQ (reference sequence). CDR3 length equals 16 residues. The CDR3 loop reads CASSPSRNRGRQGYTF. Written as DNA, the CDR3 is TGCGCCAGCAGCCCGTCGAGGAACAGGGGGCGTCAGGGCTACACCTTC.

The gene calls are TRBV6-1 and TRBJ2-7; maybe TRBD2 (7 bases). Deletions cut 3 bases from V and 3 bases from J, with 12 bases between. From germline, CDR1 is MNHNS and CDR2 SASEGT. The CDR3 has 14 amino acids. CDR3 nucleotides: TGTGCCAGCAGTGAGGCGGGGGCTAACTACGAGCAGTACTTC. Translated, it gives CASSEAGANYEQYF.

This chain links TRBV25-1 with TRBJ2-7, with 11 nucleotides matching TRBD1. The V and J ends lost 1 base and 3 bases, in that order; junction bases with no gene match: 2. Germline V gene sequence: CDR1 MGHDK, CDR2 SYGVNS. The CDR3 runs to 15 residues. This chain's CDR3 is CASSESGQGVYEQYF. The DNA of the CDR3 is TGTGCCAGCAGTGAATCGGGACAGGGGGTCTACGAGCAGTACTTC.

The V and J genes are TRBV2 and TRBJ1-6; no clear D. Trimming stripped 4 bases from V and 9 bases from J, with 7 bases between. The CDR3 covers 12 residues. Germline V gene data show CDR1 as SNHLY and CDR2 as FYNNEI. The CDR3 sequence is CASSGPGSPLHF. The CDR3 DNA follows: TGTGCCAGCAGTGGGCCGGGTTCACCCCTCCACTTT.

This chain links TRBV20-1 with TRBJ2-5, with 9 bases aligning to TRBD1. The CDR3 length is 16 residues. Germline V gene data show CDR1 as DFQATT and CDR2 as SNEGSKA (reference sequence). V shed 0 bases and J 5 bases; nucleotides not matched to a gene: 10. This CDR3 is CSARDPGQGQRETQYF. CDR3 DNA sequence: TGCAGTGCTAGAGATCCGGGACAGGGACAGAGGGAGACCCAGTACTTC.

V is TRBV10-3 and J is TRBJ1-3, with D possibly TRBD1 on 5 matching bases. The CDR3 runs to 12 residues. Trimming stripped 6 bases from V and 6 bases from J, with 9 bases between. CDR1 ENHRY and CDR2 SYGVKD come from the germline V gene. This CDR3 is CAIRQGENTIYF. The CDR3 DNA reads TGTGCCATCAGGCAGGGAGAAAACACCATATATTTT.

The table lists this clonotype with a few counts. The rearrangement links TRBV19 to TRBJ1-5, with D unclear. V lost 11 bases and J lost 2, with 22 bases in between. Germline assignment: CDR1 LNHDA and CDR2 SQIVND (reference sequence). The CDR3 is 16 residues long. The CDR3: CAWSLRGFLGNQPQHF. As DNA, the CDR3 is TGTGCCTGGAGTTTGCGGGGTTTTTTGGGCAATCAGCCCCAGCATTTT.

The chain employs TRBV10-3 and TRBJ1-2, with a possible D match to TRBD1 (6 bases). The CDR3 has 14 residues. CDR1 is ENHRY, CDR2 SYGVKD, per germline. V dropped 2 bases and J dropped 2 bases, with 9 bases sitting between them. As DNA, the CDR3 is TGTGCCATCAGTGAGGCCGGACAGAACTATGGCTACACCTTC. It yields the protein CAISEAGQNYGYTF.

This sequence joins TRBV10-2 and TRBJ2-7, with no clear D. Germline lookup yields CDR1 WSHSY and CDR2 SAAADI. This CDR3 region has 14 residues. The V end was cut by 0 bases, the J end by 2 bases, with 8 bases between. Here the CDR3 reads CASSESTDPYEQYF. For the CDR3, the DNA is TGCGCCAGCAGTGAGTCAACAGATCCCTACGAGCAGTACTTC.

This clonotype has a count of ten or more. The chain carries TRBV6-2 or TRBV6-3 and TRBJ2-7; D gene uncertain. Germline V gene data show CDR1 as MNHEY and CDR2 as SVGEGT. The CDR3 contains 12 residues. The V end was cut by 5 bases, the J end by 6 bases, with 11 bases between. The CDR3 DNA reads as TGTGCCAGCAGTCAACGGTCGAGCGAGCAGTACTTC. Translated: CASSQRSSEQYF.

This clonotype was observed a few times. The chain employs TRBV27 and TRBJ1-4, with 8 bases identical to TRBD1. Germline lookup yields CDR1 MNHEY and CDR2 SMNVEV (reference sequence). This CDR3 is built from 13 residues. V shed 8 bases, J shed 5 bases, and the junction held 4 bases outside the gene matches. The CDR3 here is CASGTGGNEKLFF. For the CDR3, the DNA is TGTGCCAGCGGAACAGGGGGGAATGAAAAACTGTTTTTT.

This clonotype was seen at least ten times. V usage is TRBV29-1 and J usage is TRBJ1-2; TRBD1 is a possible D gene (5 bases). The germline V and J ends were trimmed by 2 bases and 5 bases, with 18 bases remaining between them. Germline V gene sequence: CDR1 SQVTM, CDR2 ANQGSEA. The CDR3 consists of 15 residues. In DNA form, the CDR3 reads TGCAGCGTTGAAAGGGACCTCTTCCGTCCTTATGGCTACACCTTC. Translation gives CSVERDLFRPYGYTF.